Below are 27 T cell receptor beta chains sequenced from a single sample in a study of PD-L1 blockade in urothelial cancer. Clones were sequenced by immunoSEQ multiplex PCR, and TCRdb holds only the in-frame ones, with some missing. The sample holds tens of thousands of clones, around 89% seen once. The sequencing used PBMCs, collected around atezolizumab (anti-PD-L1) treatment. The source of these receptors is a man aged 55 to 69 with urothelial cancer.

The rearrangement uses TRBV7-9 and TRBJ2-5; no clear D gene. Trimming shortened V by 2 bases and J by 5 bases, and 21 bases separated the two germline ends. CDR1 is SEHNR and CDR2 is FQNEAQ in the germline V gene (reference sequence). This CDR3 is 17 amino acids long. This chain's CDR3 is CASSLTGEVRRSETQYF. The CDR3, as DNA: TGTGCCAGCAGCTTAACGGGTGAGGTACGGCGATCCGAGACCCAGTACTTC.

This sequence joins TRBV29-1 and TRBJ1-4; the D is unclear. V dropped 5 bases and J dropped 8 bases, with 9 bases sitting between them. The CDR3 is made up of 11 amino acids. CDR1 and CDR2 from the germline V gene are SQVTM and ANQGSEA. Here the CDR3 DNA reads TGCAGCGTTAATCCCGGGGAAAAACTGTTTTTT. It specifies CSVNPGEKLFF.

The chain recombines TRBV5-1 with TRBJ1-1, with TRBD1 matching 7 bases. Germline CDR1 is SGHRS and CDR2 is YFSETQ. The CDR3 is made up of 13 amino acids. V gave up 2 bases and J gave up 3 bases; unmatched junction bases: 1. CDR3 region: CASSFTGDTEAFF. For the CDR3, the DNA is TGCGCCAGCAGCTTTACAGGGGACACTGAAGCTTTCTTT.

The chain uses TRBV5-4 and TRBJ2-7; tentatively, D is TRBD1 (5 bases). The V gene lost 4 bases and the J gene lost 7 bases, with 15 bases spanning the gap. There are 13 residues in the CDR3. CDR1 and CDR2 from the germline V gene are SGHNT and YYREEE (reference sequence). In nucleotides, the CDR3 is TGTGCCAGCAGCAACCCACAGGCCAGGGAGCAGTACTTC. It translates to CASSNPQAREQYF.

The rearrangement links TRBV19 to TRBJ2-7; 8 bases map to TRBD1. After removal of 4 bases from V and 2 bases from J, the junction contained 10 bases not matched to a gene. Germline-derived CDR1 and CDR2 are LNHDA and SQIVND (reference sequence). The CDR3 runs 16 residues. The CDR3 spells CASSTPQGALPYEQYF. The CDR3 region has the DNA TGTGCCAGTAGTACCCCGCAGGGGGCCTTACCCTACGAGCAGTACTTC.

This chain uses TRBV5-1 with TRBJ2-3, with 10 bases fitting TRBD2. The J segment lost 6 bases and the V segment lost 4 bases, leaving 5 bases of the junction unmatched. The CDR3 length is 14 residues. CDR1 and CDR2 from the germline V gene are SGHRS and YFSETQ. This CDR3 reads CASSLAGALDTQYF. CDR3 DNA: TGCGCCAGCAGCCTAGCGGGGGCGCTGGATACGCAGTATTTT.

The V and J genes are TRBV5-1 and TRBJ1-4; 11 nucleotides match TRBD1. Germline CDR1 and CDR2: SGHRS and YFSETQ. The CDR3 runs to 17 residues. V dropped 1 base and J dropped 3; count of bases not matched to a gene: 5. The CDR3 reads CASSLFGQGASNEKLFF. The CDR3 DNA follows: TGCGCCAGCAGCTTGTTTGGACAGGGGGCCTCTAATGAAAAACTGTTTTTT.

The chain carries TRBV30 and TRBJ1-2; the D gene is possibly TRBD1 (5 bases). The V gene's germline CDR1 is GTSNPN and CDR2 SVGIG (reference sequence). The CDR3 consists of 14 residues. Trimming shortened V by 7 bases and J by 6 bases, and 21 bases separated the two germline ends. CDR3 DNA: TGTGCCTCCCCCCCTAGGGGAATAGTCCATGGCTACACCTTC. Protein sequence: CASPPRGIVHGYTF.

The chain has TRBV4-1 and TRBJ1-1; 9 nucleotides match TRBD1. Trimming took 1 base from V and 1 from J; bases not matched to a gene: 10. CDR1 and CDR2 from the germline V gene are MGHRA and YSYEKL. This CDR3 has 18 amino acids. CDR3 sequence (DNA): TGCGCCAGCAGCCAAGGATGGACAGGGGTCGCCGGGAACACTGAAGCTTTCTTT. It codes for CASSQGWTGVAGNTEAFF.

The chain employs TRBV13 and TRBJ2-1, with D perhaps matching TRBD1 (6 bases). The CDR3 contains 15 residues. Trimming shortened V by 5 bases and J by 4 bases, and 15 bases separated the two germline ends. CDR1 PRHDT and CDR2 FYEKMQ come from the germline V gene (reference sequence). The CDR3 sequence is CASSLWTAGYNEQFF. The CDR3 DNA follows: TGTGCCAGCAGCCTATGGACAGCCGGTTACAATGAGCAGTTCTTC.

This chain uses TRBV14 with TRBJ2-5; TRBD2 matches 8 bases. There are 20 residues in the CDR3. The germline gives CDR1 SGHDN, CDR2 FVKESK. V was pared by 3 bases and J by 2 bases, with 20 bases of the junction left unmatched. The CDR3 DNA is TGTGCCAGCAGCCACCGGGGTGTGCTTGCGGGGGGACCATTTCAAGAGACCCAGTACTTC. Amino acid sequence: CASSHRGVLAGGPFQETQYF.

This clone has a handful of counts. The rearrangement joins TRBV5-4 to TRBJ1-2, with unresolved D. V was clipped by 1 base and J by 8 bases, with 18 bases between them. Germline CDR1 reads SGHNT; CDR2 reads YYREEE (reference sequence). This CDR3 has 15 residues. CDR3 sequence: CASSLWQVLSKGYTF. The CDR3, as DNA: TGTGCCAGCAGCTTGTGGCAAGTCCTGTCCAAAGGCTACACCTTC.

The V and J genes are TRBV28 and TRBJ2-5; TRBD2 aligns across 8 bases. Germline V gives CDR1 MDHEN, CDR2 SYDVKM. The CDR3 consists of 20 residues. V was clipped by 7 bases and J by 3 bases; unmatched bases: 25. CDR3 sequence (DNA): TGTGCCAGCACCACTGCGGCCGCGTCGAGCGGGGGCCTGAATGAAGAGACCCAGTACTTC. This translates into CASTTAAASSGGLNEETQYF.

The chain employs TRBV19 and TRBJ2-5; a weak D match, TRBD2 (6 bases). The CDR3 has 15 residues. V lost 1 base and J 4 bases, leaving 13 bases between the germline ends. In germline, CDR1 is LNHDA, CDR2 SQIVND (reference sequence). The CDR3: CASSIVGAGTETQYF. In nucleotides, the CDR3 is TGTGCCAGTAGTATAGTTGGGGCGGGAACAGAGACCCAGTACTTC.

The V gene is TRBV6-1, the J gene TRBJ2-1, with 8 bases identical to TRBD2. V shed 6 bases and J 1 base; nucleotides not matched to a gene: 5. Germline V gives CDR1 MNHNS, CDR2 SASEGT. The CDR3 spans 15 residues. Here the CDR3 reads CASRHTSGSYNEQFF. The CDR3, as DNA: TGTGCCAGCAGGCACACTAGCGGATCCTACAATGAGCAGTTCTTC.

The chain links TRBV28 to TRBJ2-1; a weak D match, TRBD2 (6 bases). CDR3 length equals 16 residues. Germline V gene lookup returns CDR1 MDHEN and CDR2 SYDVKM. V dropped 5 bases and J dropped 8 bases, with 22 bases sitting between them. The CDR3 is CASSTLGGSGVHEQFF. The DNA of the CDR3 is TGTGCCAGCAGTACCCTAGGCGGTAGCGGTGTGCATGAGCAGTTCTTC.

This clone appeared once. V and J are TRBV7-9 and TRBJ2-1, with a weak D call TRBD1 (6 bases). The CDR3 extends over 16 amino acids. Germline-derived CDR1 and CDR2 are SEHNR and FQNEAQ (reference sequence). Trimming cost V 5 bases and J 0 bases, with 14 bases left between them. The CDR3 DNA sequence: TGTGCCAGCAGCACCTTTACAGGGCTCTCCTACAATGAGCAGTTCTTC. Its translation is CASSTFTGLSYNEQFF.

The chain carries TRBV7-6 and TRBJ2-7, with 8 bases lining up with TRBD2. The CDR3 is made up of 16 amino acids. The V segment lost 5 bases and the J segment 3 bases; nucleotides outside the gene matches: 12. The V gene's germline CDR1 is SGHVS and CDR2 FNYEAQ. Here the CDR3 reads CASSRGGRLPIYEQYF. CDR3 bases: TGTGCCAGCAGCCGGGGGGGAAGACTACCGATCTACGAGCAGTACTTC. The full variable domain, with the rest looked up from reference TRBV7-6 and TRBJ2-7, is GAGVSQSPRYKVTKRGQDVALRCDPISGHVSLYWYRQALGQGPEFLTYFNYEAQQDKSGLPNDRFSAERPEGSISTLTIQRTEQRDSAMYRCASSRGGRLPIYEQYFGPGTRLTVT.

In this sample, this clone turned up a few times. The rearrangement uses TRBV28 and TRBJ1-2; D unclear. Germline V gene data show CDR1 as MDHEN and CDR2 as SYDVKM. Trimming shortened V by 3 bases and J by 4 bases, and 12 bases separated the two germline ends. There are 14 residues in the CDR3. The CDR3 reads CASSFPPAGYGYTF. As DNA, the CDR3 is TGTGCCAGCAGTTTCCCCCCGGCGGGCTATGGCTACACCTTC.

V and J are TRBV14 and TRBJ2-1, with D possibly TRBD1 on 6 matching bases. Germline V lookup: CDR1 SGHDN, CDR2 FVKESK. Trimming removed 0 bases from V and 8 bases from J, with 20 bases in between. This CDR3 region has 17 residues. Written as DNA, the CDR3 is TGTGCCAGCAGCCAAGATCGTGGGCAGGGGATATGGGATGAGCAGTTCTTC. Protein product: CASSQDRGQGIWDEQFF. The variable domain in full, completed from reference TRBV14 and TRBJ2-1, reads EAGVTQFPSHSVIEKGQTVTLRCDPISGHDNLYWYRRVMGKEIKFLLHFVKESKQDESGMPNNRFLAERTGGTYSTLKVQPAELEDSGVYFCASSQDRGQGIWDEQFFGPGTRLTVL.

The chain couples TRBV7-2 to TRBJ1-2, with a tentative D call TRBD1 (5 bases). The ends were cut back, 3 bases at V and 9 bases at J, with 14 bases in the middle. The CDR3 is 13 residues long. The germline V gene encodes CDR1 SGHTA and CDR2 FQGNSA. CDR3 DNA sequence: TGTGCCAGCAGCTTGCCACAGGTTTGGAGCTACACCTTC. This translates into CASSLPQVWSYTF.

The V and J genes are TRBV7-9 and TRBJ2-7; 8 nucleotides agree with TRBD2. With V trimmed by 10 bases and J by 5 bases, 4 bases remained unmatched. This CDR3 is built from 11 residues. Germline V gene sequence: CDR1 SEHNR, CDR2 FQNEAQ (reference sequence). The CDR3 nucleotides are TGTGCCACGGGAGGGGTGGACGAGCAGTACTTC. Translated: CATGGVDEQYF.

V gene TRBV5-1 combines with J gene TRBJ2-4; D may be TRBD2 (6 bases). This CDR3 has 17 amino acids. Germline V gene data show CDR1 as SGHRS and CDR2 as YFSETQ. Trimming took 3 bases from V and 0 from J, leaving 16 bases between them. This CDR3 reads CASSSGGTDLAKNIQYF. CDR3 sequence (DNA): TGCGCCAGCAGCTCGGGCGGGACGGACTTAGCCAAAAACATTCAGTACTTC.

This clone has more than one count but fewer than ten. The chain couples TRBV7-8 to TRBJ2-7; D ambiguous. V was trimmed by 5 bases and J by 4 bases, leaving 9 bases between them. Per the germline V gene, CDR1 is SGHVS and CDR2 is FQNEAQ. The length of the CDR3 is 12 residues. The CDR3 sequence: CASSGSSYEQYF. The CDR3, as DNA: TGTGCCAGCAGCGGCAGTTCGTACGAGCAGTACTTC.

This chain links TRBV7-9 with TRBJ1-2; D may be TRBD1 (6 bases). Deletions cut 6 bases from V and 2 bases from J, with 13 bases between. The CDR3 is 14 residues long. Germline V gene data show CDR1 as SEHNR and CDR2 as FQNEAQ (reference sequence). This chain's CDR3 is CASSPGQTNYGYTF. CDR3 coding DNA: TGTGCCAGCAGTCCCGGACAGACCAACTATGGCTACACCTTC.

This rearrangement joins TRBV27 to TRBJ2-3; 14 bases line up with TRBD2. The trim removed 1 base at V and 4 bases at J, leaving 7 bases unmatched. The CDR3 extends over 18 amino acids. Germline assignment: CDR1 MNHEY and CDR2 SMNVEV (reference sequence). For the CDR3, the DNA is TGTGCCAGCAGTTTATTGGGGACTAGCGGGAGACCCCCAGATACGCAGTATTTT. This codes for CASSLLGTSGRPPDTQYF.

This sequence joins TRBV5-1 and TRBJ2-1; 8 bases line up with TRBD2. CDR1 is SGHRS and CDR2 is YFSETQ in the germline V gene. J gave up 6 bases and V 2 bases, and 13 bases lay outside the gene matches. The CDR3 has 17 residues. The CDR3 region has the DNA TGCGCCAGCAGCTTATCTAGCGGGCACGATAGGAGCAATGAGCAGTTCTTC. Translation gives CASSLSSGHDRSNEQFF.